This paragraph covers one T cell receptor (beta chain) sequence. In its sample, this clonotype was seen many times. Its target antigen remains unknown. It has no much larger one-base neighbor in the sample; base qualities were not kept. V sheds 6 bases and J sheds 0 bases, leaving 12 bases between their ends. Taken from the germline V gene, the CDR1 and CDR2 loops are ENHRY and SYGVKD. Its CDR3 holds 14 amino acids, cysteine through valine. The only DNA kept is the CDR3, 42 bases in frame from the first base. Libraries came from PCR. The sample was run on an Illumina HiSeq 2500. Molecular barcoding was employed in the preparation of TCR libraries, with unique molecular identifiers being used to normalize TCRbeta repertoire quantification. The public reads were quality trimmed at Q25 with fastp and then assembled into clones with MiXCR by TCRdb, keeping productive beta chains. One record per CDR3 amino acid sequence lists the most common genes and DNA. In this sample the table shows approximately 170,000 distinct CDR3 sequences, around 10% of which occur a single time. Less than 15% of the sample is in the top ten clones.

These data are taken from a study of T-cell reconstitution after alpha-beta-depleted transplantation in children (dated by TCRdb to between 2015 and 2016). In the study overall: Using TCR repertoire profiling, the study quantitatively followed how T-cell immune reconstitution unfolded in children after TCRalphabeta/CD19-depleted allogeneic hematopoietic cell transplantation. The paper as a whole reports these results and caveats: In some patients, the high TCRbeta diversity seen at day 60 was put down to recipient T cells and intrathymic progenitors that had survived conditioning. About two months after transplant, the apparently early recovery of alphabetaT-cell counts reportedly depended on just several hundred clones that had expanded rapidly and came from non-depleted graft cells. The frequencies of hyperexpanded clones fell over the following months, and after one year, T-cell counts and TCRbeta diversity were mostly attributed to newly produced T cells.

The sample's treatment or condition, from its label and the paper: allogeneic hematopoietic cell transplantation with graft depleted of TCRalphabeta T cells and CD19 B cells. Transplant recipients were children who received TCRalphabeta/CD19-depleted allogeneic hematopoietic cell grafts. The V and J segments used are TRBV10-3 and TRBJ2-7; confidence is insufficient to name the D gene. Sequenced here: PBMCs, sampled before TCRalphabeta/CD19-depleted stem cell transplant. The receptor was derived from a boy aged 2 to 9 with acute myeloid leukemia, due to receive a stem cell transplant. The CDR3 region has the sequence CAISVLGFSYEQYV. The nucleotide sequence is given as TGTGCCATCAGCGTTTTGGGGTTCTCCTACGAGCAGTACGTC.